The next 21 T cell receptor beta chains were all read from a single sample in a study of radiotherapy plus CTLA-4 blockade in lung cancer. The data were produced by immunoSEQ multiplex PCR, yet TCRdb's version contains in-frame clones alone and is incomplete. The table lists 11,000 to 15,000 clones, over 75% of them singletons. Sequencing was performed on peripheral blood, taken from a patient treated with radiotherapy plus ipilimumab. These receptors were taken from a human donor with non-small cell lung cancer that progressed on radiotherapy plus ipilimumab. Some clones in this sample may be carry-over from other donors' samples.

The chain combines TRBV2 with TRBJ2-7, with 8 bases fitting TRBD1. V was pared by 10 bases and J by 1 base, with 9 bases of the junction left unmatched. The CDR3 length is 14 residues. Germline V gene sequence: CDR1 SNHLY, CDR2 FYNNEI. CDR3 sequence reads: CATSRDRTSYEQYF. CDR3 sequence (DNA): TGTGCCACCAGCCGGGACAGGACTTCCTACGAGCAGTACTTC.

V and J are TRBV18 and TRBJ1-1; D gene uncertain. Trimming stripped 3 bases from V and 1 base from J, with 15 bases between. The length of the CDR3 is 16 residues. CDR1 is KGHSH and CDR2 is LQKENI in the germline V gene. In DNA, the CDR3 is TGTGCCAGCTCACCCGGAGGTGTCAAAGAGAACACTGAAGCTTTCTTT. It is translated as CASSPGGVKENTEAFF.

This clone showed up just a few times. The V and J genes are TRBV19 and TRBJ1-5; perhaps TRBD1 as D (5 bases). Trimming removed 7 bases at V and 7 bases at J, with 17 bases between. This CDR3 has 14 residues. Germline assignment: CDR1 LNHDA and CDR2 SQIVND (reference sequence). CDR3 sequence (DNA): TGTGCCAGTAACCTAATCGGGGGGTCCCAGCCCCAGCATTTT. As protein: CASNLIGGSQPQHF.

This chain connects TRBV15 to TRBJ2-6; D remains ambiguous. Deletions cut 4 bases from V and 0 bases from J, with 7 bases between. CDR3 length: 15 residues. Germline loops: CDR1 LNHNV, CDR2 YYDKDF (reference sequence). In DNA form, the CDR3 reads TGTGCCACCAGCAAAGACCGCTCTGGGGCCAACGTCCTGACTTTC. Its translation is CATSKDRSGANVLTF.

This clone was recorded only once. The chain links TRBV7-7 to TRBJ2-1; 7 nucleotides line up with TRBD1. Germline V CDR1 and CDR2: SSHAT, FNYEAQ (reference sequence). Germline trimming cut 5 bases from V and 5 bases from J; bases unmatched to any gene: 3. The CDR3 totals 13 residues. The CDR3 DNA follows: TGTGCCAGCAGCCGGGGACAGAACAATGAGCAGTTCTTC. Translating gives CASSRGQNNEQFF.

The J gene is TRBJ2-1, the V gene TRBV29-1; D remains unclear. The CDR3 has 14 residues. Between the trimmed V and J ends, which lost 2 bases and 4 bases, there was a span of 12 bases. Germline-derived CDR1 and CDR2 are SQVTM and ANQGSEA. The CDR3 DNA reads TGCAGCGTTGAATACAGTACCCCTTACAATGAGCAGTTCTTC. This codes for CSVEYSTPYNEQFF.

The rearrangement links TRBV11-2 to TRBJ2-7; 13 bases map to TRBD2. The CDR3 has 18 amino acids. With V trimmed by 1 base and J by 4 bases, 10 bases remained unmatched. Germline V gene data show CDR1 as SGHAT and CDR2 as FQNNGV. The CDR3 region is CASSLAEGGLAGVYEQYF. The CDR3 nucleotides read TGTGCCAGCAGCTTAGCTGAAGGAGGACTAGCGGGAGTTTACGAGCAGTACTTC.

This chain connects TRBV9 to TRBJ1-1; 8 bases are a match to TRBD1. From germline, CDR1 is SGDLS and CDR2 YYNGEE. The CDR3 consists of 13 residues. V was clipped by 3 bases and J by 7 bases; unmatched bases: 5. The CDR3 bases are TGTGCCAGCAGCGCAGGACAGGGCCTTGAAGCTTTCTTT. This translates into CASSAGQGLEAFF. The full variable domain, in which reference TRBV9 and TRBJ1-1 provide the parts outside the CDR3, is DSGVTQTPKHLITATGQRVTLRCSPRSGDLSVYWYQQSLDQGLQFLIQYYNGEERAKGNILERFSAQQFPDLHSELNLSSLELGDSALYFCASSAGQGLEAFFGQGTRLTVV.

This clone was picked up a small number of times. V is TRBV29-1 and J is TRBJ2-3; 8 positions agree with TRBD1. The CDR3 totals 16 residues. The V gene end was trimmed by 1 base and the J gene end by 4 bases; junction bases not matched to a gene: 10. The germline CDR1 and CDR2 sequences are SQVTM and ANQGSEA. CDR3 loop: CSVEVDRTGMADTQYF. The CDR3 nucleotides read TGCAGCGTTGAAGTCGACCGGACAGGGATGGCAGATACGCAGTATTTT.

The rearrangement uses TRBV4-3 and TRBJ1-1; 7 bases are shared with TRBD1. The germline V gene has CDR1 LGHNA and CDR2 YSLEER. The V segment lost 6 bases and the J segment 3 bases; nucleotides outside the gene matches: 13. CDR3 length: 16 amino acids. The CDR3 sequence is CASSPGRQGRHTEAFF. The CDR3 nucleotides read TGCGCCAGCAGTCCTGGTAGACAGGGAAGACACACTGAAGCTTTCTTT.

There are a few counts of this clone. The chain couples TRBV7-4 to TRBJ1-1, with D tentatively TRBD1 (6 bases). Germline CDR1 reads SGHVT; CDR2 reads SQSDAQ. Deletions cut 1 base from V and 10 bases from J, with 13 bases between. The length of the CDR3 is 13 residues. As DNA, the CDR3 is TGTGCCAGCAGCTTAGAGGCCAGGGGCGGAGCTTTCTTT. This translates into CASSLEARGGAFF.

The chain's CDR3 is CASSGRGGGIAEAFF. CDR3 coding DNA: TGCGCCAGCAGCGGGAGAGGGGGTGGGATCGCTGAAGCTTTCTTT. The chain has TRBV5-1 and TRBJ1-1; the D gene is possibly TRBD1 (6 bases). Looked up from germline, CDR1 is SGHRS and CDR2 is YFSETQ. The germline V and J ends were trimmed by 4 bases and 6 bases, with 19 bases remaining between them. The CDR3 totals 15 residues. Variable domain in full (rest from reference TRBV5-1 and TRBJ1-1): KAGVTQTPRYLIKTRGQQVTLSCSPISGHRSVSWYQQTPGQGLQFLFEYFSETQRNKGNFPGRFSGRQFSNSRSEMNVSTLELGDSALYLCASSGRGGGIAEAFFGQGTRLTVV.

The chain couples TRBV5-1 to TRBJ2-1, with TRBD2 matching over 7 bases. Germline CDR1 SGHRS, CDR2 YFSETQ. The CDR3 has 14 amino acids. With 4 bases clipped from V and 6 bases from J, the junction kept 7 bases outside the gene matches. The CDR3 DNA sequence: TGCGCCAGCAGCCCCCCCGGGAGGATCAATGAGCAGTTCTTC. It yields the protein CASSPPGRINEQFF.

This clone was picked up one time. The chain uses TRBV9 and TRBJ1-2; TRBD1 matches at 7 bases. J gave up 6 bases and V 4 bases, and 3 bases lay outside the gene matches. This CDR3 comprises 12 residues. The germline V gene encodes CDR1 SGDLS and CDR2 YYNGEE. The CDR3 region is CASSITGDGYTF. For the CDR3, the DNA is TGTGCCAGCAGCATCACAGGGGATGGCTACACCTTC. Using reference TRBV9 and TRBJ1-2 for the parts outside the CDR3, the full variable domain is DSGVTQTPKHLITATGQRVTLRCSPRSGDLSVYWYQQSLDQGLQFLIQYYNGEERAKGNILERFSAQQFPDLHSELNLSSLELGDSALYFCASSITGDGYTFGSGTRLTVV.

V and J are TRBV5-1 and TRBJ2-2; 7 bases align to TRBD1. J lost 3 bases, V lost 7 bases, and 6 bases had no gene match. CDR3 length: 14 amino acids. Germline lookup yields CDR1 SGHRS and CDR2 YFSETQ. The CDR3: CASGRTGDTGELFF. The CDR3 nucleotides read TGCGCCAGCGGCCGTACAGGGGACACCGGGGAGCTGTTTTTT.

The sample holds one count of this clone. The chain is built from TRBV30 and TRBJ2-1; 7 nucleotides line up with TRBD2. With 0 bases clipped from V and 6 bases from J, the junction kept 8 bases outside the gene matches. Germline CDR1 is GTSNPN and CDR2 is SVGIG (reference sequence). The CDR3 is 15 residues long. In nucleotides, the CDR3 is TGTGCCTGGAGTGTATACGGCGGGAGTGGCAATGAGCAGTTCTTC. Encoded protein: CAWSVYGGSGNEQFF.

The CDR3 reads CASSIEGLGLAGDEQFF. The CDR3 bases are TGTGCCAGTAGTATCGAGGGGCTTGGACTAGCAGGGGATGAGCAGTTCTTC. The chain employs TRBV19 and TRBJ2-1; TRBD2 aligns across 8 bases. The trim removed 3 bases at V and 8 bases at J, leaving 15 bases unmatched. The CDR3 spans 17 residues. The germline V gene encodes CDR1 LNHDA and CDR2 SQIVND (reference sequence).

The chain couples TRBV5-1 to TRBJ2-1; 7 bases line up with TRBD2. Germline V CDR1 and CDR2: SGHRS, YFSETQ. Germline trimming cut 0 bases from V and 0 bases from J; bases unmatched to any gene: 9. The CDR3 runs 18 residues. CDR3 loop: CASSLAWAGERSYNEQFF. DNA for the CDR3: TGCGCCAGCAGCTTGGCCTGGGCGGGGGAGCGCTCCTACAATGAGCAGTTCTTC.

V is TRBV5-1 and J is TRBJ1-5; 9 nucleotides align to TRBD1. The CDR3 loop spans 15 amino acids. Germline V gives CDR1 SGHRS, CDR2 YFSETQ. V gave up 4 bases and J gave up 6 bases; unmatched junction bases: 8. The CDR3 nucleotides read TGCGCCAGCAGCCCTGGGACAGGGAGCGGTCAGCCCCAGCATTTT. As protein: CASSPGTGSGQPQHF.

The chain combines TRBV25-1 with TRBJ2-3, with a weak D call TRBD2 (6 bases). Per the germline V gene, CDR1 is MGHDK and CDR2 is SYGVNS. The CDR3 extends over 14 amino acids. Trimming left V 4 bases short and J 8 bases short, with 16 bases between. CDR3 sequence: CASSALSGGRTQYF. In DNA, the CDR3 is TGTGCCAGCAGTGCCCTCTCCGGGGGTCGTACGCAGTATTTT.

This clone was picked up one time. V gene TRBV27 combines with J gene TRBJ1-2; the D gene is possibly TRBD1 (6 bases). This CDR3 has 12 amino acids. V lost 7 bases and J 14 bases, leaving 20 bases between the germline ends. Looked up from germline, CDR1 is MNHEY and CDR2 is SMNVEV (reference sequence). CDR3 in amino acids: CASTQDSGTLTF. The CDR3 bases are TGTGCCAGCACCCAGGATTCCGGGACACTGACCTTC.